This T cell receptor beta chain was recorded in a study of T cell changes during pregnancy in multiple sclerosis (dated by TCRdb to 2018 to 2020). Study-wide context: The study examined how the T cell repertoire changed over the course of pregnancy in women with multiple sclerosis.

The method behind the library was the immunoSEQ multiplex PCR assay. Here the immuneACCESS table is served through TCRdb, limited to in-frame sequences with V and J called. Missing clones are a known gap in these copies; in checked studies unresolved V genes cover under half, and the rest lacks a known reason. This sample holds tens of thousands of clones; more than 75% were observed only once. The biggest ten clones account for roughly 5.5% of the sample. The CDR3 spans 11 residues, from the cysteine through the phenylalanine. Of all the DNA, just the CDR3 is kept, 33 bases in frame from base 1. As encoded in the germline V gene (reference sequence), CDR1 is SEHNR while CDR2 is FQNEAQ. Trimming costs V 5 bases and J 9 bases, and their ends lie 8 bases apart. In the case of this clone: The target of this receptor is not known. No base quality information exists; no much larger clone differs at one position.

This TCR was sampled from a female donor in good health, enrolled as a control in a pregnancy study. The chain employs TRBV7-9 and TRBJ2-1; the D gene remains uncertain. This sample comprised CD8+ T cells from peripheral blood mononuclear cells, obtained after pregnancy. The CDR3 protein sequence reads: CASSQRAEQFF. Here is the DNA: TGTGCCAGCAGCCAACGAGCTGAGCAGTTCTTC.